This is a list of T cell receptor beta chains from one sample in a study of OX40 agonist ivuxolimab in advanced cancers. Sequencing was performed with immunoSEQ multiplex PCR; in TCRdb, only in-frame clones are kept and a portion is missing. The sample gives 65,000 to 70,000 clones, 75% to 85% of which show up once; approximately 0.4% is in the top ten. The sample consisted of CD4+ or CD8+ T cells sorted from blood, taken in a trial of the OX40 agonist ivuxolimab. The receptors shown here come from an adult with an advanced solid tumor such as melanoma, head and neck, liver or kidney cancer. The CDR3 runs from the conserved cysteine through the conserved F or W. A D gene is named only where the DNA matches it firmly. Some rows have no size entry. The others give once, few or many, or a class for an expanded clone.

v_gene	j_gene	d_gene	abundance	CDR3aa	CDR3nt
TRBV2	TRBJ2-7	TRBD2	.	CASSPWVAGVGEQYF	TGTGCCAGCAGCCCTTGGGTAGCGGGAGTAGGAGAGCAGTACTTC
TRBV5-1	TRBJ2-3	.	.	CASSLQGYTDTQYF	TGCGCCAGCAGCCTACAGGGCTACACAGATACGCAGTATTTT
TRBV4-2	TRBJ1-2	.	.	CASSQDPGGDGYTF	TGTGCCAGCAGCCAAGATCCGGGGGGGGATGGCTACACCTTC
TRBV7-9	TRBJ1-1	.	.	CASSFGRGNTEAFF	TGTGCCAGCAGCTTCGGAAGAGGGAACACTGAAGCTTTCTTT
TRBV28	TRBJ1-3	.	.	CASSLGGAGNTIYF	TGTGCCAGCAGTTTGGGAGGGGCTGGAAACACCATATATTTT
TRBV7-8	TRBJ1-6	.	.	CASSLRMTNSPLHF	TGTGCCAGCAGCTTACGTATGACCAACTCACCCCTCCACTTT
TRBV18	TRBJ1-1	.	.	CASSPFGANTEAFF	TGTGCCAGCTCACCATTCGGGGCCAACACTGAAGCTTTCTTT
TRBV18	TRBJ1-1	TRBD1	.	CASSLRDSMNTEAFF	TGTGCCAGCTCACTAAGGGACAGCATGAACACTGAAGCTTTCTTT
TRBV5-1	TRBJ2-5	TRBD2	.	CASSLAGKETQYF	TGCGCCAGCAGTCTAGCGGGTAAAGAGACCCAGTACTTC
TRBV4-3	TRBJ2-7	.	.	CASSQLRGIGYEQYF	TGCGCCAGCAGCCAATTAAGGGGGATTGGCTACGAGCAGTACTTC
TRBV6-1	TRBJ1-2	.	.	CASSSWGLGYTF	TGTGCCAGCTCCAGTTGGGGGCTTGGCTACACCTTC
TRBV2	TRBJ1-4	TRBD1	.	CASSGQGALEKLFF	TGTGCCAGCAGTGGACAGGGGGCCCTGGAAAAACTGTTTTTT
TRBV7-2	TRBJ1-5	.	few	CASSLGVQDNQPQHF	TGTGCCAGCAGCTTAGGGGTGCAGGACAATCAGCCCCAGCATTTT
TRBV19	TRBJ1-1	TRBD1	few	CASAEGGAGTEAFF	TGTGCCAGCGCCGAAGGGGGCGCCGGGACTGAAGCTTTCTTT
TRBV30	TRBJ2-7	.	.	CAWSKGTYEQYF	TGTGCCTGGAGTAAGGGGACCTACGAGCAGTACTTC
TRBV5-6	TRBJ1-5	.	.	CASNLAGREDQPQHF	TGTGCCAGCAACCTAGCGGGGAGAGAGGATCAGCCCCAGCATTTT
TRBV2	TRBJ1-4	.	.	CASSLTGSEEKLFF	TGTGCCAGCAGTCTAACCGGCAGCGAAGAAAAACTGTTTTTT
TRBV7-8	TRBJ2-7	TRBD2	.	CASNPLAGSTSYEQYF	TGTGCCAGCAACCCATTAGCGGGTTCTACATCGTACGAGCAGTACTTC
TRBV19	TRBJ2-1	.	once	CASSMTRTDGYNEQFF	TGTGCCAGTAGCATGACTAGAACTGATGGGTACAATGAGCAGTTCTTC
TRBV5-4	TRBJ2-3	TRBD2	once	CASSQKGTSGGTDTQYF	TGTGCCAGCAGCCAGAAAGGGACTAGCGGGGGGACAGATACGCAGTATTTT
TRBV5-8	TRBJ2-3	TRBD2	.	CASSLAGGSTDTQYF	TGTGCCAGCAGCTTGGCGGGGGGGAGCACAGATACGCAGTATTTT
TRBV19	TRBJ1-5	.	.	CASTEGFNQPQHF	TGTGCCAGTACTGAGGGTTTCAATCAGCCCCAGCATTTT
TRBV5-1	TRBJ2-2	TRBD1	.	CASTRQGQSSATGELFF	TGCGCCAGCACTAGACAGGGACAGTCTTCGGCCACCGGGGAGCTGTTTTTT
TRBV28	TRBJ1-2	TRBD1	.	CASSTGQGIYGYTF	TGTGCCAGCAGCACCGGACAGGGCATCTATGGCTACACCTTC
TRBV6-1	TRBJ1-1	.	.	CASTLPPPREAFF	TGTGCCAGCACCCTCCCTCCTCCCCGGGAAGCTTTCTTT
TRBV7-9	TRBJ1-1	TRBD1	.	CASSIGGTGGITFF	TGTGCCAGCAGCATAGGTGGGACAGGGGGCATAACTTTCTTT
TRBV2	TRBJ2-7	TRBD2	.	CASRLAGIYEQYF	TGTGCCAGCCGGCTAGCGGGGATCTACGAGCAGTACTTC
TRBV9	TRBJ1-2	.	.	CASSVGSTNNYGYTF	TGTGCCAGCAGCGTAGGTTCGACCAATAACTATGGCTACACCTTC
TRBV30	TRBJ2-1	.	.	CAWSGVGSEQFF	TGTGCCTGGAGTGGTGTAGGATCTGAGCAGTTCTTC
TRBV9	TRBJ1-1	TRBD1	.	CASSVARQGGNTEAFF	TGTGCCAGCAGCGTAGCTAGGCAGGGGGGAAACACTGAAGCTTTCTTT
TRBV18	TRBJ2-1	TRBD1	.	CASSPTGTGGDNEQFF	TGTGCCAGCTCACCAACCGGGACAGGGGGCGACAATGAGCAGTTCTTC
TRBV19	TRBJ1-2	.	.	CASSFRGDGYTF	TGTGCCAGTAGTTTTCGGGGCGATGGCTACACCTTC
TRBV11-2	TRBJ1-2	.	.	CASRSQAQGRYGYTF	TGTGCCAGCAGGTCCCAAGCCCAGGGGCGATATGGCTACACCTTC
TRBV18	TRBJ1-2	.	.	CASSLTDRIGYGYTF	TGTGCCAGCTCACTCACAGACAGGATTGGGTATGGCTACACCTTC
TRBV9	TRBJ2-1	TRBD2	.	CASSSRLAGAWNEQFF	TGTGCCAGCAGCTCGCGGTTAGCGGGAGCCTGGAATGAGCAGTTCTTC
TRBV28	TRBJ2-7	TRBD2	.	CASSSRTSGSDEQYF	TGTGCCAGCAGTTCCCGGACTAGCGGGAGTGACGAGCAGTACTTC
TRBV28	TRBJ1-2	TRBD1	.	CASLDRVSGYTF	TGTGCCAGCCTCGACAGGGTATCGGGCTACACCTTC
TRBV18	TRBJ2-6	.	.	CASSPQSSGANVLTF	TGTGCCAGCTCACCACAGAGCTCTGGGGCCAACGTCCTGACTTTC
TRBV30	TRBJ1-2	.	.	CAWSPSAAGYTF	TGTGCCTGGAGTCCGTCCGCCGCTGGCTACACCTTC
TRBV5-6	TRBJ2-5	.	.	CASSLVPGVETQYF	TGTGCCAGCAGCTTGGTACCAGGGGTAGAGACCCAGTACTTC
TRBV29-1	TRBJ1-2	.	.	CSVDGLTGTSYGYTF	TGCAGCGTGGATGGACTTACCGGGACATCCTATGGCTACACCTTC
TRBV18	TRBJ2-1	TRBD2	.	CASSRGTSGRSSYNEQFF	TGTGCCAGCTCACGGGGGACTAGCGGGCGCTCCTCCTACAATGAGCAGTTCTTC
TRBV27	TRBJ1-5	TRBD1	.	CASSFRPPGQGINQPQHF	TGTGCCAGCAGTTTCAGGCCGCCGGGACAGGGGATCAATCAGCCCCAGCATTTT